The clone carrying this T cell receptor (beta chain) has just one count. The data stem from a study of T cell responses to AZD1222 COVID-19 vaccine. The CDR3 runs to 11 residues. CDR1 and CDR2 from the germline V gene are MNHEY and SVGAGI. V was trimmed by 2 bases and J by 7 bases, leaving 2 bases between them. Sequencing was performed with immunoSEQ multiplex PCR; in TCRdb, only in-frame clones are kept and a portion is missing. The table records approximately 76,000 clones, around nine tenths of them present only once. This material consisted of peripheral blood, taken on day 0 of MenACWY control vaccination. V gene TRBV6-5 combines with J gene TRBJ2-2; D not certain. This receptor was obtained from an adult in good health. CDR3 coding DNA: TGTGCCAGCAGTTACGGCGGGGAGCTGTTTTTT. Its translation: CASSYGGELFF.